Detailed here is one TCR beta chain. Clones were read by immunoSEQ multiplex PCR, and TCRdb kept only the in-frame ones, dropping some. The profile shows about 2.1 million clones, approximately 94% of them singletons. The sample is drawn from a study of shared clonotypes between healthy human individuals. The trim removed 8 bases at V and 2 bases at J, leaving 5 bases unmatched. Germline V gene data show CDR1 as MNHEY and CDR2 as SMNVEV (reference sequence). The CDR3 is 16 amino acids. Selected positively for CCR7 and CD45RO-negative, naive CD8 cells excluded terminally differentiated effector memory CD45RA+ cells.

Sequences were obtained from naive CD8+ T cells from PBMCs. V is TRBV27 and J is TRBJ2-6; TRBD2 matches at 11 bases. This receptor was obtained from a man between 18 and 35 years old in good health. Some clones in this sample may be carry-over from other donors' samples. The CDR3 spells CASHGLAGPGANVLTF. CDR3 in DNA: TGTGCCAGCCACGGACTAGCGGGCCCTGGGGCCAACGTCCTGACTTTC.